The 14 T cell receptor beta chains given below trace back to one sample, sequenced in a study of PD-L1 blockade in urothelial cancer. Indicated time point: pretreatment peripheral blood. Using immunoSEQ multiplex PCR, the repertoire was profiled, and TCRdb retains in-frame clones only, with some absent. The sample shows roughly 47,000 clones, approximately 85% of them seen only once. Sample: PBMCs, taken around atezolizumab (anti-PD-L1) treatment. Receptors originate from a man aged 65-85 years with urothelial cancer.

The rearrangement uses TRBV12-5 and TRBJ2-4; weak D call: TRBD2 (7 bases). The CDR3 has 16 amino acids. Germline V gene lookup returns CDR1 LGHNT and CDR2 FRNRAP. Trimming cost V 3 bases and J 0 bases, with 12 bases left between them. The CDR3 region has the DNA TGTGCTAGTGGTTTTCTAGGGGGGGTAGCCAAAAACATTCAGTACTTC. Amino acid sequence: CASGFLGGVAKNIQYF.

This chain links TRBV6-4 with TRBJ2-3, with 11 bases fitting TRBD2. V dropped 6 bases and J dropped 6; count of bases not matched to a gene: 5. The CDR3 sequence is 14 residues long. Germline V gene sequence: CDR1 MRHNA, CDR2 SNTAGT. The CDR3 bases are TGTGCCAGCAGCATACTAGCGGGAGACGATACGCAGTATTTT. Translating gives CASSILAGDDTQYF.

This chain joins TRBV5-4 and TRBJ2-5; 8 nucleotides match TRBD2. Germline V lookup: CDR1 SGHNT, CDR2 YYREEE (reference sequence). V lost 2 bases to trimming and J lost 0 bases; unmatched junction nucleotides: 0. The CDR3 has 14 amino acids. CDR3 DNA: TGTGCCAGCAGCTTAGCGGGAGACCAAGAGACCCAGTACTTC. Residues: CASSLAGDQETQYF.

The CDR3 here is CAWTRLAEMNTGELFF. The DNA for the CDR3 is TGTGCCTGGACCAGACTAGCTGAGATGAACACCGGGGAGCTGTTTTTT. This chain connects TRBV30 to TRBJ2-2; 7 bases line up with TRBD2. After removal of 4 bases from V and 1 base from J, the junction contained 9 bases not matched to a gene. This CDR3 is 16 amino acids long. CDR1 and CDR2 from the germline V gene are GTSNPN and SVGIG (reference sequence). Based on the CDR3 plus reference TRBV30 and TRBJ2-2, the full variable domain is SQTIHQWPATLVQPVGSPLSLECTVEGTSNPNLYWYRQAAGRGLQLLFYSVGIGQISSEVPQNLSASRPQDRQFILSSKKLLLSDSGFYLCAWTRLAEMNTGELFFGEGSRLTVL.

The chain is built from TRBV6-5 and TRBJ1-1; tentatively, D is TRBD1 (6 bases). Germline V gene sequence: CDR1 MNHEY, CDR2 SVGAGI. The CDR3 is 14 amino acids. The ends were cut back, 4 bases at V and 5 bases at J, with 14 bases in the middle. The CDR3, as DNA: TGTGCCAGCAGTTCCGGCCAGGGGTTGACTGAAGCTTTCTTT. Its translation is CASSSGQGLTEAFF.

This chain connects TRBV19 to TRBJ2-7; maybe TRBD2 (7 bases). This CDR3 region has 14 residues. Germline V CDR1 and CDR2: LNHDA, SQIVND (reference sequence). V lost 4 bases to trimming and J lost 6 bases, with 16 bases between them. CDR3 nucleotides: TGTGCCAGTAGTACTTCGGGGGGCGCGTCCGAGCAGTACTTC. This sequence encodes CASSTSGGASEQYF.

CDR3 region: CASSERGGIVGETQYF. Here the CDR3 DNA reads TGTGCCAGCAGTGAAAGGGGGGGAATTGTAGGAGAGACCCAGTACTTC. The rearrangement uses TRBV2 and TRBJ2-5, with D possibly being TRBD2 (7 bases). Germline CDR1 reads SNHLY; CDR2 reads FYNNEI. V dropped 2 bases and J dropped 4 bases, with 17 bases sitting between them. The CDR3 has 16 residues.

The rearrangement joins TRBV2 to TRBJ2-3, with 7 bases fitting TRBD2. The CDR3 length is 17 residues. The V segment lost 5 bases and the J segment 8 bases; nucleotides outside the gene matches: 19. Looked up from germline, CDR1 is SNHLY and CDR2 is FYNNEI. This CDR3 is CASSRSAGVSQQVTQYF. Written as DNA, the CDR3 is TGTGCCAGCAGTAGGAGTGCGGGAGTAAGTCAGCAGGTTACGCAGTATTTT.

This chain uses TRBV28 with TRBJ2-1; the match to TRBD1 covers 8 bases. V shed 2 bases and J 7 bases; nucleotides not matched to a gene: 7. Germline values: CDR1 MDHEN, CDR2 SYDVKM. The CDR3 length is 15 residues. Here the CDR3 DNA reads TGTGCCAGCAGTTTAGGACAGGGATTAATAAATGAGCAGTTCTTC. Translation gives CASSLGQGLINEQFF.

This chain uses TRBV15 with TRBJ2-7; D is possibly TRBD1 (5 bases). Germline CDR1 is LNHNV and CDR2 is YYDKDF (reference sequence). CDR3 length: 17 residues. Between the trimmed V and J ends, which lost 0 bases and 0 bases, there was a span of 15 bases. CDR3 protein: CATSRDFARTYSYEQYF. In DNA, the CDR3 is TGTGCCACCAGCAGAGATTTTGCCAGGACATACTCCTACGAGCAGTACTTC.

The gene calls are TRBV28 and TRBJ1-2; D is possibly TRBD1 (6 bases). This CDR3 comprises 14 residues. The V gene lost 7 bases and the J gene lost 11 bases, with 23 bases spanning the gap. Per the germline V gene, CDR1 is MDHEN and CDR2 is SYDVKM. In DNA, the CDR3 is TGTGCCAGCACCTTCCCAGGGGCCGGGTGGGAGTACACCTTC. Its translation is CASTFPGAGWEYTF.

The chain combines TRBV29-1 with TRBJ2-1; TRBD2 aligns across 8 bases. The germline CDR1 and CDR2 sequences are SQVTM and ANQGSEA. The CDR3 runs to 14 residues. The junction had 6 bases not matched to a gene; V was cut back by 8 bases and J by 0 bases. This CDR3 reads CSSAREGSYNEQFF. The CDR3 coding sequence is TGCAGCTCCGCCCGGGAGGGCTCCTACAATGAGCAGTTCTTC.

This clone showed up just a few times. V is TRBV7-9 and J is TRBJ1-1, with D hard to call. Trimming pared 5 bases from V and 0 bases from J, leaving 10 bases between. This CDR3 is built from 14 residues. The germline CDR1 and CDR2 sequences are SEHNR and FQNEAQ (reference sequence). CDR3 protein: CASSRSGMNTEAFF. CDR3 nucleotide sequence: TGTGCCAGCAGCCGGAGCGGGATGAACACTGAAGCTTTCTTT.

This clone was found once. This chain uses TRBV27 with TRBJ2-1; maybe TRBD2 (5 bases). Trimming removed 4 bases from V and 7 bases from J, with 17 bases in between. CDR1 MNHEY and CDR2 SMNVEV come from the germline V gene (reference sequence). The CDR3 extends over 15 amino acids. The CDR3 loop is CASSSGILRGNEQFF. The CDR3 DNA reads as TGTGCCAGCAGTTCTGGGATCCTCCGAGGGAATGAGCAGTTCTTC.